Detailed here is one T cell receptor beta chain. The data were obtained in a study of blood T cell repertoires in COVID-19. For the study at large: Specimens from acute and convalescent COVID-19 originated in the United States, Italy and Spain. Nucleic acid was either cDNA or gDNA, and it came from T cells, B-cell-depleted T cells, or PBMCs.

Original processing notes: By means of reference gene primer amplification, nucleated cell counts were estimated. Some clones are missing from TCRdb's copy, which holds only in-frame ones; the method was immunoSEQ multiplex PCR. V and J calls and clone size come straight from that table; D and trimming were deduced from the DNA. The table has under 60,000 clones, around 82% seen once. The TCR comes from a human donor in a cohort sampled during active COVID-19. The sequenced sample was peripheral blood.

The CDR3 nucleotides are TGTGCCAGCAGCCGGACACCCAGGGGGCCCACAGATACGCAGTATTTT. Translation: CASSRTPRGPTDTQYF. J is TRBJ2-3 and V is TRBV2; 8 bases are shared with TRBD1. Germline CDR1 SNHLY, CDR2 FYNNEI. The CDR3 consists of 16 residues. With V trimmed by 6 bases and J by 2 bases, 10 bases remained unmatched.